Here is one T cell receptor (beta chain) with its context. Its specificity is unknown. The data were obtained in a study of T cell responses to AZD1222 COVID-19 vaccine. General study results and limits: Nearly half of spike-specific TCRs reportedly target variant regions that are unmutated in the B.1.351 and B.1.1.7 variants. After the peak T cell response, and only then, were repertoires sampled. Across the whole spike, CD4 TCRs peaked at regions 160-218 and 743-854. Most donors were white British, females outnumbered males, and clonal diversity was possibly underestimated.

Germline CDR1 reads SGHRS; CDR2 reads YFSETQ. This CDR3 has 11 amino acids. Trimming cost V 4 bases and J 8 bases, with 7 bases left between them. TCRdb's copy holds only in-frame clones and misses some; the assay was immunoSEQ multiplex PCR. This sample has nearly 90,000 clones, with 88% found just once. Sequencing used peripheral blood, obtained on day 0 of AZD1222 vaccination. This TCR was recovered from an adult in good health. The chain combines TRBV5-1 with TRBJ2-1; D is unclear. The CDR3 here is CASSAEDEQFF. The CDR3 DNA follows: TGCGCCAGCAGCGCCGAGGATGAGCAGTTCTTC.